The 3 T cell receptor beta chains listed next were all sequenced from one sample in a study of T cell responses to AZD1222 COVID-19 vaccine. Clones were read by immunoSEQ multiplex PCR, and TCRdb kept only the in-frame ones, dropping some. The table includes roughly 120,000 clones, about 91% detected once. The sample in question was peripheral blood, obtained on day 0 of AZD1222 vaccination. All receptors derive from an adult in good health.

This clone appeared a single time. The rearrangement links TRBV6-2 or TRBV6-3 to TRBJ1-1; 9 positions agree with TRBD1. This CDR3 is built from 15 residues. Losses at the gene ends were 5 bases for V and 5 bases for J; bases not matched to a gene: 9. CDR1 is MNHEY and CDR2 is SVGEGT in the germline V gene. In DNA form, the CDR3 reads TGTGCCAGCAGTCAAATACAGGGGGCTGGGACTGAAGCTTTCTTT. Its protein product is CASSQIQGAGTEAFF.

This clone showed up just once. The rearrangement links TRBV6-2 or TRBV6-3 to TRBJ1-1; 10 positions agree with TRBD1. Germline CDR1 MNHEY, CDR2 SVGEGT. V shed 5 bases and J 0 bases; nucleotides not matched to a gene: 15. This CDR3 region has 19 residues. The CDR3 DNA sequence: TGTGCCAGCAGTACCGTCCCGGGACAGGGGAGAGGGATGAACACTGAAGCTTTCTTT. Protein product: CASSTVPGQGRGMNTEAFF.

V usage is TRBV2 and J usage is TRBJ1-6; D not resolved. CDR1 and CDR2 (germline): SNHLY, FYNNEI. The length of the CDR3 is 14 residues. Trimming removed 4 bases from V and 10 bases from J, with 14 bases in between. The CDR3 spells CASSVSGLGSPLHF. CDR3 nucleotides: TGTGCCAGCAGTGTTTCGGGATTGGGGTCACCCCTCCACTTT.